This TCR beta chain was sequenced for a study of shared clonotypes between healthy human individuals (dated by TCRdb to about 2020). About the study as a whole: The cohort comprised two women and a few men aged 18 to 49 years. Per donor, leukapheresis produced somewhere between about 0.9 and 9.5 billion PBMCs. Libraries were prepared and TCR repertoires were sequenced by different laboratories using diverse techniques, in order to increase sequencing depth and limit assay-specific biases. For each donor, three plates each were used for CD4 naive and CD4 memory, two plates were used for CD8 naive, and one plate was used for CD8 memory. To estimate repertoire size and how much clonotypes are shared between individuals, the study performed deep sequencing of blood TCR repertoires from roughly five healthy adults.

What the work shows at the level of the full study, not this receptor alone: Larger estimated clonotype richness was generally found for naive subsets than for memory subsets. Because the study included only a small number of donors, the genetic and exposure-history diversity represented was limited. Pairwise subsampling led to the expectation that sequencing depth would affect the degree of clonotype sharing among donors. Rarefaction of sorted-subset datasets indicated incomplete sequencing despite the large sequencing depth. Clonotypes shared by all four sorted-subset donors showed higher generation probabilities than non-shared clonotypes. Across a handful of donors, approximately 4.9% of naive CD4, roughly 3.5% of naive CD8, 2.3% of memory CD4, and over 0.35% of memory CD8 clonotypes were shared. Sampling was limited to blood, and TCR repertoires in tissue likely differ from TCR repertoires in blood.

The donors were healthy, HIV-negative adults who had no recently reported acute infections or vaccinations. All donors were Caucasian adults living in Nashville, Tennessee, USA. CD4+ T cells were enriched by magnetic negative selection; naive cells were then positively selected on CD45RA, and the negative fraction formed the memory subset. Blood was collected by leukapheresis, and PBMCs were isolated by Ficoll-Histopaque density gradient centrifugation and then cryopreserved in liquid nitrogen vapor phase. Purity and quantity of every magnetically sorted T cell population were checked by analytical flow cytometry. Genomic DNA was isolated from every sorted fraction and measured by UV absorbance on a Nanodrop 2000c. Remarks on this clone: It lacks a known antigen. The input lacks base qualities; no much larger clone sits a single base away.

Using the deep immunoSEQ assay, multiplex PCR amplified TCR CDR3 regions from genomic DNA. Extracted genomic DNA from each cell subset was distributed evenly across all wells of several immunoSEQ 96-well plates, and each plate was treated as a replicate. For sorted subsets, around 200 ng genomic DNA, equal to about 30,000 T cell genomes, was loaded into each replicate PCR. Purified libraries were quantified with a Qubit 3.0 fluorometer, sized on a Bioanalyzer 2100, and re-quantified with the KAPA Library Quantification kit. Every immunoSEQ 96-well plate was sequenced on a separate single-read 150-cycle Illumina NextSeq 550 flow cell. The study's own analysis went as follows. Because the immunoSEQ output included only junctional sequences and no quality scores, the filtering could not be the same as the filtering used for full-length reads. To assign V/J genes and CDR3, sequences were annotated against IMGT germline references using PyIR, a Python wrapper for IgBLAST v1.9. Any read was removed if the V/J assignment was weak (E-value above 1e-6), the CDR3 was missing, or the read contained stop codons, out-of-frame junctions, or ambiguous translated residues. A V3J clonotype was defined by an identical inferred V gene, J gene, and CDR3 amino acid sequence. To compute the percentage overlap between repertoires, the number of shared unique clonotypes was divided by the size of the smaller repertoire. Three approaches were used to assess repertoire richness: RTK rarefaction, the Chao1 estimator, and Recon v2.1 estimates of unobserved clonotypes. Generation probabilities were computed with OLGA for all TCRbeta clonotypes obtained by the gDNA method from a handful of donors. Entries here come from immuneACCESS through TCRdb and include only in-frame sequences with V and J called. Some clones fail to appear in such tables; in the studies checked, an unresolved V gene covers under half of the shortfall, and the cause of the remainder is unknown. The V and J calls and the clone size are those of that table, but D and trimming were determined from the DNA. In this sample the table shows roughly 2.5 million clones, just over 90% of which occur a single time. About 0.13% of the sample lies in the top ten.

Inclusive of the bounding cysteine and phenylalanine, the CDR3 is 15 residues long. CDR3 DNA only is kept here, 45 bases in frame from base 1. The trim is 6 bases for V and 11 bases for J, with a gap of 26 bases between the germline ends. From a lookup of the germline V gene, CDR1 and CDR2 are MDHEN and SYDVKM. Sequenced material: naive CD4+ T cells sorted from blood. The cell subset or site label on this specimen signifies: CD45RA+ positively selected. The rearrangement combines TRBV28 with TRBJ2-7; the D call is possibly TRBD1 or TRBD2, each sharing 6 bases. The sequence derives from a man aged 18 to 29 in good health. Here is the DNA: TGTGCCAGCAGGACAGGTCTTTCAGGGGTCGGAGGGGAGTACTTC. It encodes CASRTGLSGVGGEYF. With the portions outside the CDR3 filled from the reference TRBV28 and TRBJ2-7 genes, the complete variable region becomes DVKVTQSSRYLVKRTGEKVFLECVQDMDHENMFWYRQDPGLGLRLIYFSYDVKMKEKGDIPEGYSVSREKKERFSLILESASTNQTSMYLCASRTGLSGVGGEYFGPGTRLTVT.